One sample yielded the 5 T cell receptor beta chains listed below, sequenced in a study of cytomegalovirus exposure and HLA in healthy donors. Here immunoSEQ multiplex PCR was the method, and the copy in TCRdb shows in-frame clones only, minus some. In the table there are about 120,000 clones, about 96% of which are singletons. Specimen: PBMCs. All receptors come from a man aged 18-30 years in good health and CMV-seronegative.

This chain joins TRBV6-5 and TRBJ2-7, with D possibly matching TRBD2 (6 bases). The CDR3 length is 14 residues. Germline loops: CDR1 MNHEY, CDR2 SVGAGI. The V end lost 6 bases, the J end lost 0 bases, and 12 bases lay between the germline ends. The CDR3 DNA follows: TGTGCCAGCAGGGCGGTGGGGGGCTCCTACGAGCAGTACTTC. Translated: CASRAVGGSYEQYF.

CDR3 nucleotides: TGCGCCAGCGCCTCTGACAGGGCAACTAATGAAAAACTGTTTTTT. Amino acids: CASASDRATNEKLFF. The chain has TRBV4-3 and TRBJ1-4, with 7 nucleotides matching TRBD1. This CDR3 region has 15 residues. Germline loops: CDR1 LGHNA, CDR2 YSLEER. The V gene end was trimmed by 8 bases and the J gene end by 0 bases; junction bases not matched to a gene: 6.

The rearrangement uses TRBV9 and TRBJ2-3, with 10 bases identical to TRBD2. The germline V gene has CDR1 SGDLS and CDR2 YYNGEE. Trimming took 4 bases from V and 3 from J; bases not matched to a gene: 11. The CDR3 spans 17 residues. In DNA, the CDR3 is TGTGCCAGCAGCCCCCCTACCGGGACTAGCGATACAGATACGCAGTATTTT. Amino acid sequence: CASSPPTGTSDTDTQYF.

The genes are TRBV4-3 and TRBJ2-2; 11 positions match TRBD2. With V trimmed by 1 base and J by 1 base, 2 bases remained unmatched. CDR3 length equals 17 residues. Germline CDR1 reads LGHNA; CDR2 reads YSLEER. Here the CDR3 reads CASSQAGLAENTGELFF. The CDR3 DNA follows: TGCGCCAGCAGCCAAGCGGGACTAGCGGAGAACACCGGGGAGCTGTTTTTT.

CDR3 loop: CASRRQGDYEQYF. CDR3 nucleotides: TGTGCCAGCCGACGACAGGGGGACTACGAGCAGTACTTC. J is TRBJ2-7 and V is TRBV19; 9 bases align to TRBD1. Germline-derived CDR1 and CDR2 are LNHDA and SQIVND (reference sequence). The J segment lost 3 bases and the V segment lost 9 bases, leaving 6 bases of the junction unmatched. The CDR3 runs to 13 residues. Full variable domain (remainder filled in from reference TRBV19 and TRBJ2-7): DGGITQSPKYLFRKEGQNVTLSCEQNLNHDAMYWYRQDPGQGLRLIYYSQIVNDFQKGDIAEGYSVSREKKESFPLTVTSAQKNPTAFYLCASRRQGDYEQYFGPGTRLTVT.